Each of the 20 T cell receptor beta chains below was sequenced from the same sample in a study of memory CD4+ T cells and cytomegalovirus serostatus. Using immunoSEQ multiplex PCR, the repertoire was profiled, and TCRdb retains in-frame clones only, with some absent. Here the sample spans 48,000 or so clones, roughly 78% being singletons. The sort gate was single viable CD3+CD4+CD8-CD45RO+ cells for memory CD4+ T cells. The sequencing input was memory CD4+ T cells from blood. All receptors come from an adult in good health and CMV-seronegative.

The V and J genes are TRBV28 and TRBJ2-1; 11 positions agree with TRBD1. Germline-derived CDR1 and CDR2 are MDHEN and SYDVKM. J gave up 0 bases and V 5 bases, and 6 bases lay outside the gene matches. The CDR3 has 17 amino acids. The CDR3 here is CASSPLGTGGSYNEQFF. The CDR3 DNA sequence: TGTGCCAGCAGTCCCTTAGGGACAGGGGGCTCCTACAATGAGCAGTTCTTC.

J is TRBJ2-7 and V is TRBV5-1; perhaps TRBD2 as D (5 bases). The CDR3 loop spans 16 amino acids. The germline V gene encodes CDR1 SGHRS and CDR2 YFSETQ. Trimming shortened V by 4 bases and J by 2 bases, and 19 bases separated the two germline ends. As DNA, the CDR3 is TGCGCCAGCAGCCCGTCGGGGAGAACCAGCCCCTACGAGCAGTACTTC. Translated: CASSPSGRTSPYEQYF.

By share of the sample, this clone is medium-sized. The chain uses TRBV15 and TRBJ1-1; D is unclear. In germline, CDR1 is LNHNV, CDR2 YYDKDF (reference sequence). With 0 bases removed from V and 4 bases from J, the gap between germline ends came to 6 bases. This CDR3 region has 13 residues. In DNA form, the CDR3 reads TGTGCCACCAGCAGAGATAAGGGCACTGAAGCTTTCTTT. Amino acids: CATSRDKGTEAFF.

Note on this clone: Other DNA sequences in the same sample also yield this CDR3. The CDR3 loop is CASSVDSYTEAFF. CDR3 DNA sequence: TGTGCCAGCAGCGTGGACAGCTACACTGAAGCTTTCTTT. The rearrangement uses TRBV9 and TRBJ1-1; a weak D match, TRBD1 (6 bases). The CDR3 length is 13 residues. V lost 2 bases and J lost 3, with 8 bases in between. The germline CDR1 and CDR2 sequences are SGDLS and YYNGEE.

This chain connects TRBV7-6 to TRBJ2-1; tentative D call: TRBD2 (6 bases). The CDR3 runs to 13 residues. The germline V and J ends were trimmed by 6 bases and 10 bases, with 16 bases remaining between them. The germline V gene has CDR1 SGHVS and CDR2 FNYEAQ. CDR3 DNA: TGTGCCAGCAGAACAAGAGCGGGTCAGGAGCAGTTCTTC. Its protein is CASRTRAGQEQFF.

V usage is TRBV11-2 and J usage is TRBJ2-7; 7 positions agree with TRBD2. J was trimmed by 4 bases and V by 3 bases; bases with no gene match: 9. The CDR3 is made up of 15 amino acids. In germline, CDR1 is SGHAT, CDR2 FQNNGV. CDR3 sequence: CASSLAEGGRYEQYF. In DNA, the CDR3 is TGTGCCAGCAGCTTGGCCGAGGGCGGGAGATACGAGCAGTACTTC.

This clone is a singleton in its sample. The chain joins TRBV10-3 to TRBJ1-2; no clear D gene. V lost 4 bases and J lost 4, with 13 bases in between. Germline CDR1 and CDR2: ENHRY and SYGVKD. CDR3 size: 14 residues. CDR3 loop: CAISGPGVGYGYTF. The CDR3 DNA is TGTGCCATCAGTGGGCCCGGAGTAGGCTATGGCTACACCTTC.

This chain's CDR3 is CASSDQGGSYGYTF. CDR3 sequence (DNA): TGTGCCAGCAGTGACCAGGGAGGGAGCTATGGCTACACCTTC. This sequence joins TRBV6-4 and TRBJ1-2; a possible D gene is TRBD1 (5 bases). CDR3 size: 14 residues. V was clipped by 2 bases and J by 4 bases, with 11 bases between them. CDR1 and CDR2 from the germline V gene are MRHNA and SNTAGT.

V and J are TRBV5-1 and TRBJ1-5; D call uncertain. Trimming left V 0 bases short and J 7 bases short, with 14 bases between. The germline CDR1 and CDR2 sequences are SGHRS and YFSETQ. There are 15 residues in the CDR3. The CDR3 loop reads CASSLAGRAQQPQHF. CDR3 in DNA: TGCGCCAGCAGCTTGGCCGGGCGGGCCCAACAGCCCCAGCATTTT.

The chain joins TRBV28 to TRBJ2-3; TRBD1 aligns across 9 bases. CDR1 and CDR2 from the germline V gene are MDHEN and SYDVKM. The V and J ends lost 9 bases and 7 bases, in that order; junction bases with no gene match: 11. This CDR3 is built from 14 residues. The CDR3 bases are TGTGCCAGTGCGACAGGGGGTTCTTGGAATACGCAGTATTTT. The encoded protein is CASATGGSWNTQYF.

This sequence joins TRBV5-1 and TRBJ1-4; maybe TRBD1 (6 bases). CDR3 size: 15 residues. Germline values: CDR1 SGHRS, CDR2 YFSETQ. The ends were cut back, 4 bases at V and 4 bases at J, with 14 bases in the middle. DNA of the CDR3: TGCGCCAGCAGCAGAGCAGGGGACTATAATGAAAAACTGTTTTTT. It yields the protein CASSRAGDYNEKLFF.

The rearrangement joins TRBV18 to TRBJ2-1; D possibly corresponds to TRBD2 (7 bases). CDR1 and CDR2 from the germline V gene are KGHSH and LQKENI. V was trimmed by 0 bases and J by 7 bases, leaving 13 bases between them. The CDR3 is made up of 15 amino acids. CDR3 DNA sequence: TGTGCCAGCTCACCACCGGGGGGGCCTGGAAATGAGCAGTTCTTC. It translates to CASSPPGGPGNEQFF.

The chain is built from TRBV25-1 and TRBJ2-5, with 9 bases lining up with TRBD1. The CDR3 loop spans 13 amino acids. Germline assignment: CDR1 MGHDK and CDR2 SYGVNS. J lost 7 bases, V lost 7 bases, and 7 bases had no gene match. For the CDR3, the DNA is TGTGCCAGCACGGGAAGGACAGGGGTGACCCAGTACTTC. The encoded protein is CASTGRTGVTQYF. The variable domain in full, completed from reference TRBV25-1 and TRBJ2-5, reads EADIYQTPRYLVIGTGKKITLECSQTMGHDKMYWYQQDPGMELHLIHYSYGVNSTEKGDLSSESTVSRIRTEHFPLTLESARPSHTSQYLCASTGRTGVTQYFGPGTRLLVL.

This clone was counted between two and nine times. The rearrangement links TRBV2 to TRBJ1-5; no reliable D call. This CDR3 is built from 13 residues. With 2 bases removed from V and 6 bases from J, the gap between germline ends came to 8 bases. CDR1 SNHLY and CDR2 FYNNEI come from the germline V gene. This chain's CDR3 is CASSESEGQPQHF. The CDR3 DNA is TGTGCCAGCAGTGAATCCGAGGGTCAGCCCCAGCATTTT.

The chain carries TRBV29-1 and TRBJ2-1; a possible D gene is TRBD2 (7 bases). The CDR3 totals 14 residues. Trimming took 3 bases from V and 6 from J, leaving 15 bases between them. Germline loops: CDR1 SQVTM, CDR2 ANQGSEA. The chain's CDR3 is CSVDQWGGGNEQFF. DNA of the CDR3: TGCAGCGTTGATCAGTGGGGAGGGGGCAATGAGCAGTTCTTC.

This clone has only one observation. This chain uses TRBV5-1 with TRBJ2-2, with 14 nucleotides matching TRBD2. Germline loops: CDR1 SGHRS, CDR2 YFSETQ. Trimming removed 3 bases from V and 9 bases from J; junction bases left unmatched: 13. This CDR3 spans 18 amino acids. The CDR3 protein is CASSSGLAGAGGGWELFF. DNA for the CDR3: TGCGCCAGCAGCTCGGGACTAGCGGGGGCCGGAGGTGGCTGGGAGCTGTTTTTT.

The rearrangement joins TRBV30 to TRBJ1-1, with a weak D call TRBD1 (5 bases). This CDR3 has 11 residues. V lost 6 bases to trimming and J lost 4 bases, with 9 bases between them. Germline values: CDR1 GTSNPN, CDR2 SVGIG (reference sequence). CDR3 coding DNA: TGTGCCTGTAGACAGTCCACTGAAGCTTTCTTT. This translates into CACRQSTEAFF.

V usage is TRBV5-5 and J usage is TRBJ1-6, with D unresolved. Germline V gene lookup returns CDR1 SGHKS and CDR2 YYEKEE (reference sequence). The V end was cut by 4 bases, the J end by 4 bases, with 21 bases between. The CDR3 totals 18 residues. CDR3 DNA: TGTGCCAGCAGCCCCCGGGCAGGCAGTGCGTCATATAATTCACCCCTCCACTTT. Protein product: CASSPRAGSASYNSPLHF.

The rearrangement joins TRBV4-1 to TRBJ2-7, with D perhaps assigned TRBD1 or TRBD2 (5 bases each). The germline V gene encodes CDR1 MGHRA and CDR2 YSYEKL. V shed 4 bases and J shed 0 bases, with 10 bases lying between them. The CDR3 has 14 amino acids. Written as DNA, the CDR3 is TGCGCCAGCAGCCCCGGGGCGGTCTCCTACGAGCAGTACTTC. This encodes CASSPGAVSYEQYF.

V gene TRBV15 combines with J gene TRBJ2-5, with 7 bases fitting TRBD2. This CDR3 spans 21 amino acids. CDR1 and CDR2 from the germline V gene are LNHNV and YYDKDF (reference sequence). V was clipped by 0 bases and J by 4 bases; unmatched bases: 23. CDR3: CATSRDRRPPRGKRDVETQYF. In DNA form, the CDR3 reads TGTGCCACCAGCAGAGATCGAAGACCCCCGAGAGGAAAGCGGGACGTAGAGACCCAGTACTTC.